This is a list of T cell receptor beta chains from one sample in a study of Tregs in tolerant kidney transplant recipients. Generated by immunoSEQ multiplex PCR, the TCRdb table keeps only in-frame clones and is missing some. Of fewer than 70,000 clones listed, about four fifths are singletons. Sequenced input: CD4+ T cells from blood. The receptors were gathered from a human donor in good health. The CDR3 runs from the conserved cysteine through the conserved F or W. A D gene is named only where the DNA matches it firmly. Clone size is not always given. Where it is, it says once, few, many or a class for expanded clones.

J: TRBJ2-1; V: TRBV6-4; size: -; D: TRBD2; CDR3: CASSDSIQRERNEQFF; DNA: TGTGCCAGCAGTGACTCGATACAGCGGGAGAGGAATGAGCAGTTCTTC
J: TRBJ2-2; V: TRBV5-1; size: few; D: TRBD2; CDR3: CASSFRAGDTGELFF; DNA: TGCGCCAGCAGCTTTCGGGCGGGGGACACCGGGGAGCTGTTTTTT
J: TRBJ2-5; V: TRBV30; size: -; D: TRBD2; CDR3: CAWAFAGGRQETQYF; DNA: TGTGCCTGGGCCTTTGCGGGGGGTCGCCAAGAGACCCAGTACTTC
J: TRBJ2-3; V: TRBV9; size: -; D: TRBD2; CDR3: CASSTRDYTDTQYF; DNA: TGTGCCAGCAGCACCCGGGACTACACAGATACGCAGTATTTT
J: TRBJ1-4; V: TRBV29-1; size: few; D: -; CDR3: CSVGKGGLNEKLFF; DNA: TGCAGCGTTGGAAAGGGCGGCCTGAATGAAAAACTGTTTTTT
J: TRBJ2-7; V: TRBV2; size: -; D: -; CDR3: CASNRDTYEQYF; DNA: TGTGCCAGCAACCGAGACACCTACGAGCAGTACTTC
J: TRBJ1-3; V: TRBV6-5; size: -; D: -; CDR3: CASSYSPGLEYTIYF; DNA: TGTGCCAGCAGTTACTCGCCCGGTTTGGAATACACCATATATTTT
J: TRBJ2-1; V: TRBV5-1; size: -; D: TRBD2; CDR3: CASSLAGGPDEQFF; DNA: TGCGCCAGCAGCTTAGCGGGAGGGCCGGATGAGCAGTTCTTC
J: TRBJ1-4; V: TRBV18; size: -; D: -; CDR3: CASSSRTQGHEKLFF; DNA: TGTGCCAGCTCGTCCCGGACCCAGGGGCACGAAAAACTGTTTTTT
J: TRBJ1-2; V: TRBV18; size: -; D: -; CDR3: CASSPVEGVKGYTF; DNA: TGTGCCAGCTCACCAGTGGAAGGGGTGAAGGGCTACACCTTC
J: TRBJ1-4; V: TRBV5-6; size: -; D: -; CDR3: CASSPSVRVRKLFF; DNA: TGTGCCAGCAGCCCCAGCGTAAGAGTAAGGAAACTGTTTTTT
J: TRBJ2-5; V: TRBV23-1; size: -; D: -; CDR3: CASSHPPRTVICQETQYF; DNA: TGCGCCAGCAGTCACCCCCCAAGGACAGTCATTTGCCAAGAGACCCAGTACTTC
J: TRBJ2-1; V: TRBV11-2; size: -; D: -; CDR3: CASSSTTTSSLFF; DNA: TGTGCCAGCAGCTCAACTACAACTAGTTCGTTGTTCTTC
J: TRBJ2-7; V: TRBV4-1; size: -; D: -; CDR3: CASSHHYEQYF; DNA: TGCGCCAGCAGCCATCATTACGAGCAGTACTTC
J: TRBJ2-3; V: TRBV11-2; size: -; D: TRBD2; CDR3: CASSLVGPLPPGLQEYF; DNA: TGTGCCAGCAGCTTAGTGGGTCCCCTTCCCCCGGGACTACAAGAGTATTTT
J: TRBJ2-7; V: TRBV5-1; size: -; D: -; CDR3: CASSFLGGKGSYEQYF; DNA: TGCGCCAGCAGCTTCCTAGGGGGGAAGGGGTCCTACGAGCAGTACTTC
J: TRBJ1-6; V: TRBV4-3; size: -; D: -; CDR3: CASSQVWVSPLHF; DNA: TGCGCCAGCAGCCAAGTCTGGGTTTCACCCCTCCACTTT
J: TRBJ2-7; V: TRBV5-6; size: -; D: -; CDR3: CASSPQLLSEQYF; DNA: TGTGCCAGCAGCCCCCAACTTCTTTCCGAGCAGTACTTC
J: TRBJ1-1; V: TRBV28; size: -; D: -; CDR3: CASGGDGENTEAFF; DNA: TGTGCCAGCGGCGGGGACGGAGAGAACACTGAAGCTTTCTTT
J: TRBJ1-5; V: TRBV28; size: -; D: TRBD1; CDR3: CASSLWAGQGSNQPQHF; DNA: TGTGCCAGCAGTTTATGGGCGGGACAGGGAAGCAATCAGCCCCAGCATTTT
J: TRBJ2-5; V: TRBV7-2; size: once; D: TRBD2; CDR3: CASSPSSGTPGSQYF; DNA: TGTGCCAGCAGCCCCAGTAGCGGGACCCCGGGGTCCCAGTACTTC
J: TRBJ2-1; V: TRBV29-1; size: -; D: TRBD2; CDR3: CSTGLAGGNEQFF; DNA: TGCAGCACAGGACTAGCGGGGGGGAATGAGCAGTTCTTC
J: TRBJ1-5; V: TRBV6-5; size: -; D: TRBD1; CDR3: CATSKQGEGQPQHF; DNA: TGTGCCACCTCAAAACAGGGGGAGGGTCAGCCCCAGCATTTT
J: TRBJ1-5; V: TRBV21-1; size: few; D: -; CDR3: CASSRQKSGRNQPQHF; DNA: TGTGCCAGCAGCCGACAAAAATCGGGGCGTAATCAGCCCCAGCATTTT
J: TRBJ2-3; V: TRBV9; size: -; D: TRBD2; CDR3: CASSVGGGSITDTQYF; DNA: TGTGCCAGCAGCGTCGGCGGGGGGTCCATCACAGATACGCAGTATTTT
J: TRBJ1-5; V: TRBV29-1; size: -; D: -; CDR3: CSAVVAGQPQHF; DNA: TGCAGCGCTGTGGTGGCCGGTCAGCCCCAGCATTTT
J: TRBJ1-1; V: TRBV2; size: -; D: TRBD1; CDR3: CASSTGEDTEAFF; DNA: TGTGCCAGCAGTACAGGGGAAGACACTGAAGCTTTCTTT
J: TRBJ2-1; V: TRBV7-2; size: -; D: -; CDR3: CASTTASGAPYNEQFF; DNA: TGTGCCAGCACCACAGCTTCAGGGGCCCCCTACAATGAGCAGTTCTTC
J: TRBJ2-5; V: TRBV13; size: -; D: TRBD1; CDR3: CASSLETFGQGRETQYF; DNA: TGTGCCAGCAGCTTAGAGACCTTCGGACAGGGGCGGGAGACCCAGTACTTC
J: TRBJ2-7; V: TRBV5-1; size: -; D: -; CDR3: CASSLGYEQYF; DNA: TGCGCCAGCAGCTTGGGCTACGAGCAGTACTTC
J: TRBJ2-5; V: TRBV20-1; size: -; D: -; CDR3: CSANGETQYF; DNA: TGCAGTGCTAACGGGGAGACCCAGTACTTC
J: TRBJ2-7; V: TRBV7-2; size: -; D: -; CDR3: CASSLAPDTSSYEQYF; DNA: TGTGCCAGCAGCTTAGCTCCGGACACCAGCTCCTACGAGCAGTACTTC
J: TRBJ1-6; V: TRBV19; size: -; D: -; CDR3: CASSIPLGPTLTPLHF; DNA: TGTGCCAGTAGTATACCCCTCGGACCGACCTTAACACCCCTCCACTTT
J: TRBJ2-1; V: TRBV7-9; size: -; D: TRBD1; CDR3: CASSFPSTGANEQFF; DNA: TGTGCCAGCAGCTTCCCCTCGACAGGGGCAAATGAGCAGTTCTTC
J: TRBJ2-2; V: TRBV28; size: -; D: TRBD2; CDR3: CASSPPGGRTGELFF; DNA: TGTGCCAGCAGCCCACCGGGGGGGCGGACCGGGGAGCTGTTTTTT
J: TRBJ2-3; V: TRBV6-5; size: -; D: -; CDR3: CASSPSLVPDTQYF; DNA: TGTGCCAGCAGCCCAAGTCTTGTCCCAGATACGCAGTATTTT
J: TRBJ2-7; V: TRBV11-3; size: -; D: -; CDR3: CASSNRGAGNSYEQYF; DNA: TGTGCCAGCAGCAACCGAGGGGCGGGGAACTCCTACGAGCAGTACTTC
J: TRBJ1-5; V: TRBV15; size: few; D: -; CDR3: CATSRERLAGDHQPQHF; DNA: TGTGCCACCAGCAGAGAGAGGTTGGCAGGGGACCATCAGCCCCAGCATTTT
J: TRBJ2-5; V: TRBV12-5; size: once; D: TRBD1; CDR3: CASGFQGAETQYF; DNA: TGTGCTAGTGGTTTCCAGGGGGCAGAGACCCAGTACTTC
J: TRBJ1-2; V: TRBV5-4; size: -; D: -; CDR3: CASSSIAYGYTF; DNA: TGTGCCAGCAGCTCAATCGCTTATGGCTACACCTTC
J: TRBJ1-6; V: TRBV6-5; size: -; D: TRBD1; CDR3: CASTRGLLNSPLHF; DNA: TGTGCCAGCACCAGGGGGCTCCTTAATTCACCCCTCCACTTT
J: TRBJ1-1; V: TRBV7-2; size: few; D: -; CDR3: CASAGGLFFF; DNA: TGTGCCAGCGCGGGGGGCCTCTTTTTCTTT
J: TRBJ2-1; V: TRBV11-3; size: -; D: TRBD2; CDR3: CASSRTSEYNEQFF; DNA: TGTGCCAGCAGCCGGACTAGCGAGTACAATGAGCAGTTCTTC
J: TRBJ2-3; V: TRBV11-2; size: once; D: -; CDR3: CASSQGLDPDTQYF; DNA: TGTGCCAGCAGCCAGGGATTGGACCCAGATACGCAGTATTTT
J: TRBJ2-3; V: TRBV29-1; size: -; D: -; CDR3: CGFVRTAASTDTQYF; DNA: TGCGGCTTTGTTAGGACAGCAGCTAGCACAGATACGCAGTATTTT
J: TRBJ2-1; V: TRBV7-8; size: -; D: TRBD2; CDR3: CASSLDPGGFNNLYNEQFF; DNA: TGTGCCAGCAGCTTAGACCCGGGGGGTTTTAACAATCTCTACAATGAGCAGTTCTTC
J: TRBJ2-6; V: TRBV19; size: once; D: -; CDR3: CASSIDSGANVLTF; DNA: TGTGCCAGTAGTATCGACTCTGGGGCCAACGTCCTGACTTTC
J: TRBJ2-3; V: TRBV5-3; size: -; D: -; CDR3: CARSSPGLAQYF; DNA: TGTGCCAGAAGCTCCCCGGGACTGGCGCAGTATTTT
J: TRBJ2-6; V: TRBV4-1; size: -; D: -; CDR3: CASSQDSGRILSGANVLTF; DNA: TGCGCCAGCAGCCAAGATTCGGGACGGATCCTTTCTGGGGCCAACGTCCTGACTTTC
J: TRBJ2-1; V: TRBV29-1; size: -; D: TRBD2; CDR3: CSVEPREAWEQFF; DNA: TGCAGCGTTGAGCCCCGGGAGGCGTGGGAGCAGTTCTTC
J: TRBJ2-5; V: TRBV14; size: -; D: -; CDR3: CASSTRGTQYF; DNA: TGTGCCAGCAGCACTCGTGGGACCCAGTACTTC
J: TRBJ2-7; V: TRBV7-3; size: -; D: TRBD2; CDR3: CASSPRAGGLDEQYF; DNA: TGTGCCAGCAGCCCGCGCGCGGGGGGGTTAGACGAGCAGTACTTC
J: TRBJ1-3; V: TRBV7-8; size: -; D: -; CDR3: CASSFNLYRTGNTIYF; DNA: TGTGCCAGCAGCTTCAATCTGTACAGGACTGGAAACACCATATATTTT
J: TRBJ1-5; V: TRBV5-1; size: -; D: -; CDR3: CASSLTGQQPQHF; DNA: TGCGCCAGCAGCTTGACAGGGCAGCAGCCCCAGCATTTT
J: TRBJ2-5; V: TRBV2; size: -; D: -; CDR3: CASGVGVETQYF; DNA: TGTGCCAGCGGGGTTGGGGTAGAGACCCAGTACTTC